Listed here are 2 T cell receptor beta chains from one sample, sequenced in a study of blood T cell repertoires in COVID-19. The method was immunoSEQ multiplex PCR; TCRdb's version includes in-frame clones alone and lacks a portion of them. This sample has some 250,000 clones, with over 80% found just once. Sequences were obtained from PBMCs or T cells enriched from blood (not recorded which). These receptors came from a human donor in a cohort exposed to, infected with or recovered from COVID-19 (not recorded which). The donor label of this sample is uncertain.

The V gene is TRBV7-2, the J gene TRBJ2-7; the D is unclear. This CDR3 contains 14 residues. V dropped 1 base and J dropped 2 bases, with 9 bases sitting between them. Germline V lookup: CDR1 SGHTA, CDR2 FQGNSA. CDR3: CASSLVAPPYEQYF. The CDR3 DNA sequence: TGTGCCAGCAGCTTAGTCGCGCCACCCTACGAGCAGTACTTC.

V is TRBV3-1 (or the pseudogene TRBV3-2) and J is TRBJ2-1, with D possibly matching TRBD2 (7 bases). V lost 0 bases and J lost 5, with 23 bases in between. Germline V gives CDR1 LGHDT, CDR2 YNNKEL (reference sequence). The CDR3 contains 19 residues. DNA for the CDR3: TGTGCCAGCAGCCAAGATAGACAGAAAGGGAGGGGGGGGAACAATGAGCAGTTCTTC. This translates into CASSQDRQKGRGGNNEQFF.